The TCR beta chain under discussion was sequenced for a study of T cells after yellow fever vaccination. Points from the study as a whole: Abundant contaminating clonotypes from the bulk population could appear in FACS-sorted repertoires. The CD4 and CD8 compartments had a small share of their clonotypes in common.

Production of TCR cDNA was by 5'RACE template switching, which also added a universal primer site and UMIs. From the 5' RACE reads, TCRdb called clonotypes with MiXCR, one entry per CDR3 protein. The sample includes under 250,000 distinct CDR3 sequences, under 3.5% seen only once; the top ten take roughly 3%. In this sample, this clonotype turned up many times. Its antigen is not known. Sequenced here: CD4+ T cells sorted from PBMCs, sampled 10 days after the yellow fever booster vaccination. This clonotype originated in a man between 18 and 35 years old who received the YFV17D yellow fever vaccine.

CDR3 protein: CASSLSSGANVLTF. The DNA for the CDR3 is TGTGCCAGCAGCCTCTCCTCTGGGGCCAACGTCCTGACTTTC. This rearrangement joins TRBV9 to TRBJ2-6; no firm D call. Germline assignment: CDR1 SGDLS and CDR2 YYNGEE. Between the trimmed V and J ends, which lost 4 bases and 0 bases, there was a span of 5 bases. CDR3 length equals 14 residues.